This T cell receptor beta chain was captured in a study of shared clonotypes between healthy human individuals (dated by TCRdb to about 2020). Regarding the study in general: Three men and a couple of women, aged 18 to 49 years, made up the cohort. To estimate repertoire size and how much clonotype sharing occurs between individuals, the study deeply sequenced the blood TCR repertoires of about five healthy adults. Different laboratories and diverse techniques were used to prepare libraries and sequence TCR repertoires, to increase sequencing depth and limit assay-specific biases. Per donor, leukapheresis produced somewhere between about 0.8 and 9 billion PBMCs. Per donor, three plates each were used for CD4 naive and CD4 memory, two for CD8 naive, and one for CD8 memory. Broad study findings and their caveats: Naive subsets generally had larger estimated clonotype richness than memory subsets did. Across four donors, 5% to 6% of naive CD4, roughly 3.8% of naive CD8, 2% to 2.5% of memory CD4, and 0.4% of memory CD8 clonotypes were shared. Sampling was restricted to blood, and TCR repertoires in tissue are likely to differ from TCR repertoires in blood. Based on pairwise subsampling, the degree of clonotype sharing among donors was expected to be affected by sequencing depth. Even with the large sequencing depth, rarefaction of the sorted-subset datasets indicated that sequencing was incomplete. Higher generation probabilities were observed for clonotypes shared by all four sorted-subset donors than for non-shared clonotypes. Because the study included only a small number of donors, the genetic and exposure-history diversity represented was limited.

TCR CDR3 regions were amplified from genomic DNA by multiplex PCR using the deep immunoSEQ assay. For each cell subset, the extracted genomic DNA was distributed evenly across all wells of several immunoSEQ 96-well plates, and each plate served as one replicate. For sorted subsets, each replicate PCR was loaded with 200 ng genomic DNA, equivalent to about 33,000 T cell genomes. The purified libraries were quantified using a Qubit 3.0 fluorometer, sized with a Bioanalyzer 2100, and then quantified again using the KAPA Library Quantification kit. A separate single-read 150-cycle Illumina NextSeq 550 flow cell was used to sequence each immunoSEQ 96-well plate. The paper's data handling went like this. Because the immunoSEQ output included only junctional sequences and no quality scores, the filtering could not be the same as the filtering used for full-length reads. Sequences were annotated with PyIR, a Python wrapper for IgBLAST v1.9, and V/J genes and CDR3 were assigned using IMGT germline references. Reads with weak V/J assignments (E-value above 1e-6), missing CDR3, stop codons, out-of-frame junctions, or ambiguous translated residues were removed. A V3J clonotype was defined by an identical inferred V gene, J gene, and CDR3 amino acid sequence. The percentage overlap between two repertoires was calculated by dividing the number of shared unique clonotypes by the size of the smaller repertoire. Richness of each repertoire was evaluated using RTK rarefaction, the Chao1 estimator, and Recon v2.1 estimates of unobserved clonotypes. OLGA was used to compute generation probabilities for all TCRbeta clonotypes that the gDNA method yielded from a handful of donors. The table comes from immuneACCESS by way of TCRdb, which keeps in-frame sequences with V and J called. Part of the clones is missing from these tables; in studies checked, under half for an unresolved V gene and the rest for unknown reasons. The V and J calls and the clone size are those of that table, but D and trimming were determined from the DNA. Recorded for this sample are approximately 600,000 clones; approximately 95% of them occurred a single time. The ten largest clones represent over 0.1% of the sample.

Measured from the cysteine to the phenylalanine, the CDR3 is 16 residues long. Solely the CDR3 DNA is kept, with 48 bases framed from the first base. V was cut back by 0 bases and J by 0 bases, leaving a gap of 12 bases between them. Per the germline V gene, MGHRA is the CDR1 and YSYEKL is the CDR2. In its sample, this clone was seen a few times. What this receptor recognizes is not known. No quality values exist for individual bases; no much larger clone is one base distant. CD8 naive samples consisted of CD45RO-negative cells that were positively selected for CCR7, yielding a CD45RA+CCR7+ population without TemRA cells. Healthy HIV-negative adults with no recently reported acute infections or vaccinations were included as donors. Every donor was a Caucasian adult residing in Nashville, Tennessee, USA. After blood collection by leukapheresis, PBMCs were isolated using Ficoll-Histopaque density gradient centrifugation and then cryopreserved in the vapor phase of liquid nitrogen. Purity and quantity of every magnetically sorted T cell population were checked by analytical flow cytometry. Genomic DNA was isolated from each sorted fraction and quantified by UV absorbance on a Nanodrop 2000c.

The sequenced sample consisted of naive CD8+ T cells sorted from blood. What this sample's cell subset or site label stands for: CD45RA+CCR7+. The rearrangement joined TRBV4-1 to TRBJ2-7; the D segment could be TRBD2, given 6 matching bases. This receptor was taken from a woman aged 25 to 39 in good health. The nucleotide sequence reads as follows: TGCGCCAGCAGCCAAGATCGGGGCGGGGCCTCCTACGAGCAGTACTTC. Translated, this is CASSQDRGGASYEQYF.